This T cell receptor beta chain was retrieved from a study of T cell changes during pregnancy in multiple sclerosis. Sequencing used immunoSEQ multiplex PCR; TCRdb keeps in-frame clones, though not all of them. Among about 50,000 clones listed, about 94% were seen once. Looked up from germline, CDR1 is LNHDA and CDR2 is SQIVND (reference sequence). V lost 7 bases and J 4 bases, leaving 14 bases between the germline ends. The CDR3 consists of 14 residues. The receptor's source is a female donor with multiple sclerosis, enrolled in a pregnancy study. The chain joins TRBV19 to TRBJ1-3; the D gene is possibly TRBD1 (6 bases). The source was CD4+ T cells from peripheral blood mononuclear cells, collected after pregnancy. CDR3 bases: TGTGCCAGTACCCGGACAGAAAAAGGAAACACCATATATTTT. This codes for CASTRTEKGNTIYF.